This T cell receptor (beta chain) was sequenced during a study of regulatory T cells in long-lasting Graves disease. Many counts were recorded for this clonotype. Combining iRepertoire HTBI primers with Arm-PCR of CDR3 regions, the authors built TCR beta libraries. TCRdb re-analysed the multiplex PCR reads in MiXCR, keeping a single row per CDR3 protein. The sample lists hundreds of thousands of distinct CDR3 sequences, around 16% occurring once. The sample's time point: newly diagnosed GD, antithyroid drugs for less than 3 months. Preparation of the TCR library used RNA extracted from PBMCs. The same sample was also used in a study of T cells in Graves' hyperthyroidism and ophthalmopathy. According to that study: The HTBI primer set was used in a first-round RT-PCR of the TCR CDR3.

This clonotype was sampled from a woman aged 40 to 65 with Graves disease. Sequencing used peripheral blood mononuclear cells (PBMCs), obtained at new diagnosis, from a patient treated with antithyroid drugs.

The CDR3 reads CSARQPASTDTQYF. As DNA, the CDR3 is TGCAGTGCTAGGCAGCCAGCTAGCACAGATACGCAGTATTTT. The rearrangement links TRBV20-1 to TRBJ2-3; D gene unclear. V was clipped by 3 bases and J by 0 bases, with 10 bases between them. Germline V CDR1 and CDR2: DFQATT, SNEGSKA (reference sequence). CDR3 size: 14 residues.